These T cell receptor beta chains were read from a single sample in a study of cytomegalovirus exposure and HLA in healthy donors. Clones were sequenced by immunoSEQ multiplex PCR, and TCRdb holds only the in-frame ones, with some missing. The data contain some 100,000 clones, 75% to 85% of them seen just once; the ten biggest clones take up under 5%. Sequencing input: PBMCs. Source of these receptors: a woman aged 50 to 65 in good health and CMV-seropositive. Each CDR3 is given with its conserved first and last residue.

V gene,CDR3 protein
TRBV2,CASSVDRRNQPQHF
TRBV5-1,CASGSGTGGTDTQYF
TRBV10-2,CASSGSNRGNTEAFF
TRBV29-1,CSVDEGANTEAFF
TRBV4-2,CASSQGGAGTKLYEQYF
TRBV14,CASSSLPGQGTTGELFF
TRBV4-1,CASSQDRSPNEKLFF
TRBV25-1,CASSEALSGARHTQYF
TRBV5-4,CASSSNPTEAFF
TRBV9,CASSVSPGGWYEQYF
TRBV5-1,CASSPGADTQYF
TRBV5-5,CASSPDVARAYNEQFF
TRBV18,CASSRANQPQHF
TRBV14,CASSREQGASRTQYF
TRBV4-1,CASSPGQGASTEAFF
TRBV2,CASSELRTGRWQAFF
TRBV4-2,CASSPTEGLSNQPQHF
TRBV11-3,CASSLEFGSGRTYNEQFF
TRBV7-9,CASSLAQGARRLADTQYF
TRBV9,CASSDGQDGKLFF
TRBV9,CASSVALSAEAFF
TRBV6-6,CASIERQGQSNYGYTF
TRBV2,CASSEVGGIDYEQYF
TRBV18,CASSPTGNTGELFF
TRBV5-3,CARSLRGTGIVQIQNTIYF
TRBV19,CASSPPGQGRTEAFF
TRBV21-1,CASSKSCSHLRGEQFF
TRBV14,CASSQSGGLNEQYF
TRBV15,CATSNPTGGPGANVLTF
TRBV7-9,CSSSLVLGHPSGELFF
TRBV5-4,CASSQSQGVRSYEQYF
TRBV5-1,CASSLAGGAIHEQYF
TRBV9,CASSVGGTGTDTQYF
TRBV9,CASSTRWGQGADGYTF
TRBV10-3,CAISDGQIQETQYF
TRBV15,CATSRDLAGGYNEQFF
TRBV6-1,CASRSQGAKTEAFF
TRBV27,CASSELQGAGQPQHF
TRBV19,CASSVSTNEQYF
TRBV4-1,CASSQVGGNTEAFF
TRBV29-1,CSVESGTGDHGYTF